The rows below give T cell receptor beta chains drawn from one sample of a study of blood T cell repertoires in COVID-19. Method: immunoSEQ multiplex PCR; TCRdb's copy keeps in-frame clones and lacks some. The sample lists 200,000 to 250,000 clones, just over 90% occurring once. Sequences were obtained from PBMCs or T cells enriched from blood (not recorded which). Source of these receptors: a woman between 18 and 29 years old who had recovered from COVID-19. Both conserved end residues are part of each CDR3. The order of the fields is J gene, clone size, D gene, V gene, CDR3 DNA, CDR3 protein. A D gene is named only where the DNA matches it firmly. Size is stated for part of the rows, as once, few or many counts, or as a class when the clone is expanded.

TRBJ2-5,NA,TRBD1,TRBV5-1,TGCGCCAGCAGCGCAGGGGGCGTGGAGGCAGGGGGTTACTTC,CASSAGGVEAGGYF
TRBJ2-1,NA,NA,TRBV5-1,TGCGCCACCCCGGACATCTACAATGAGCAGTTCTTC,CATPDIYNEQFF
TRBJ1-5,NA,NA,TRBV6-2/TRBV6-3,TGTGCCAGCAGTTACGACAGACGACAGCCCCAGCATTTT,CASSYDRRQPQHF
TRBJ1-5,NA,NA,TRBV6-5,TGTGCCACCTCAGGGGAGGGGGGTCAGCCCCAGCATTTT,CATSGEGGQPQHF
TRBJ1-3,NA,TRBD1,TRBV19,TGTGCCAGTAGTATAGCGTCAAGGGACAGTCAGGAATCTGGAAACACCATATATTTT,CASSIASRDSQESGNTIYF
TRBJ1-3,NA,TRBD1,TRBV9,TGTGCCAGCAGCTCGAGGGGGACAGGGGACTACTCTGGAAACACCATATATTTT,CASSSRGTGDYSGNTIYF
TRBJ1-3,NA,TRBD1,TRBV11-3,TGTGCCAGCAGCTTATCCTGGGACAGGGGGCCGAGCTCTGGAAACACCATATATTTT,CASSLSWDRGPSSGNTIYF
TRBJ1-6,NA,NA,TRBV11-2,TGTGCCAGCAGCTTAGGGGCACAGACCTATAATTCACCCCTCCACTTT,CASSLGAQTYNSPLHF
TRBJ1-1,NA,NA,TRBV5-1,TGCGCCAGCAGCTTGGGTGGGCCCATGAACACTGAAGCTTTCTTT,CASSLGGPMNTEAFF
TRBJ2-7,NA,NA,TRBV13,TGTGCCAGCAGCTTAGGGGGGCCCGGCGAGCAGTACTTC,CASSLGGPGEQYF
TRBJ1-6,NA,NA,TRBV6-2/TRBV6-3,TGTGCCAGCAGCCCCGGGGGGGGTAGTTCACCCCTCCACTTT,CASSPGGGSSPLHF
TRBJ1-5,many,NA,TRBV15,TGTGCCACCAGCGTCGACAGGACTTATCAGCCCCAGCATTTT,CATSVDRTYQPQHF
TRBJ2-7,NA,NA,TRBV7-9,TGTGCCAGCAGCTTTCTCGCAGGGGTGGTCGAGCAGTACTTC,CASSFLAGVVEQYF
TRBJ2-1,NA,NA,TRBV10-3,TGTGCCATCAGTGGGGGACACGATTTCAATGAGCAGTTCTTC,CAISGGHDFNEQFF
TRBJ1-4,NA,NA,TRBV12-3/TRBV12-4,TGTGCCAGCAGCCATAACCCCGACAGCCCGGTTTTT,CASSHNPDSPVF
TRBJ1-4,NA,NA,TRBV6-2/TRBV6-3,TGTGCCAGCAGTTACGTCAGGGCAGGGCGAGAAAAACTGTTTTTT,CASSYVRAGREKLFF
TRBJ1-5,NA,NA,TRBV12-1,TGTGCCAGCAGCTTGTATCGGACAGGTGTCAATCAGCCCCAGCATTTT,CASSLYRTGVNQPQHF
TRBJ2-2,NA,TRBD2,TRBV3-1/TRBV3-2,TGTGCCAGCAGCCAGCGGACTAGGACCGGGGAGCTGTTTTTT,CASSQRTRTGELFF
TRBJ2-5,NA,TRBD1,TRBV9,TGTGCCAGCAGCGAAACAGGGGCCGGGGAGACCCAGTACTTC,CASSETGAGETQYF
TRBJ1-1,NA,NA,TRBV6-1,TGTGCCAGCAGTGAAACCGGGGTGATGGACACTGAAGCTTTCTTT,CASSETGVMDTEAFF
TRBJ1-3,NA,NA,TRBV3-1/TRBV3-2,TGTGCCAGCAGCCATTACAGGGACCTTGGAAACACCATATATTTT,CASSHYRDLGNTIYF
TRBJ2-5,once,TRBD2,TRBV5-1,TGCGCCAGCAGCTTTGGGGAGGGGCAAGAGACCCAGTACTTC,CASSFGEGQETQYF
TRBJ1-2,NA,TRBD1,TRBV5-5,TGTGCCAGCAGCTTGGGACAGGGGGCTGGCTATGGCTACACCTTC,CASSLGQGAGYGYTF
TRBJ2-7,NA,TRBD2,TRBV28,TGTGCCAGCAGCTCCACGACTAGCGGGAGAGGCGGGGCATCCTACGAGCAGTACTTC,CASSSTTSGRGGASYEQYF
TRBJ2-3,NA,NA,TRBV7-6,TGTGCCAGCAGCCCGAGCCTATCAGATACGCAGTATTTT,CASSPSLSDTQYF
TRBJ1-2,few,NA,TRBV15,TGTGCCACCAGCCCCCGGACAAGGGCGCAACCTTTCTTC,CATSPRTRAQPFF
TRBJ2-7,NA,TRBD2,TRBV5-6,TGTGCCAGCAGCGCGGGGGACTACGAGCAGTACTTC,CASSAGDYEQYF
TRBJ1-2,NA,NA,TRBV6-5,TGTGCCAGCAGTCGGACGCTGAGCGGTGGCTACACCTTC,CASSRTLSGGYTF
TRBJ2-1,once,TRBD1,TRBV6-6,TGTGCCAGCAGTTTACAGGGGGTTCGGTTCTTC,CASSLQGVRFF
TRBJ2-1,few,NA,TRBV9,TGTGCCAGCAGCGTAGTTGACAGCTCCTACAATGAGCAGTTCTTC,CASSVVDSSYNEQFF
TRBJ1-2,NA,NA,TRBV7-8,TGTGCCAGCAGTTTCACGGGGGGAGATGGCTACACCTTC,CASSFTGGDGYTF
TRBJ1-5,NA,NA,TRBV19,TGTGCCAGTAAGCGGCAGGGGCCCTCCTTCTATCAGCCCCAGCATTTT,CASKRQGPSFYQPQHF
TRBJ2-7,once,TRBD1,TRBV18,TGTGCCAGCTCACCACGGACAGGGTTTCCCTACGAGCAGTACTTC,CASSPRTGFPYEQYF
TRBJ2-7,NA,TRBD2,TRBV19,TGTGCCAGTAGCCCCGGACTAGCGGGGTACGAGCAGTACTTC,CASSPGLAGYEQYF
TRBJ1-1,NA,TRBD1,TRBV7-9,TGTGCCACCGACAGGGTAGTTGAAGCTTTCTTT,CATDRVVEAFF
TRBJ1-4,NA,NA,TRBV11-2,TGTGCCAGCAGCTTAGCCCCGACAGGTCTGAATGAAAAACTGTTTTTT,CASSLAPTGLNEKLFF
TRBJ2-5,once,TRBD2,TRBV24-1,TGTGCCACCAGTGATGGGACTAGCGGGAGGAAAGAGACCCAGTACTTC,CATSDGTSGRKETQYF
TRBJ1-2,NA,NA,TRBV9,TGTGCCAGCAGCGTAGGTTTAACAGATTATGGCTACACCTTC,CASSVGLTDYGYTF
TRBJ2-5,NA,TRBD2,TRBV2,TGTGCCAGCGGTGGACTAGCGGGGCTCCAAGAGACCCAGTACTTC,CASGGLAGLQETQYF